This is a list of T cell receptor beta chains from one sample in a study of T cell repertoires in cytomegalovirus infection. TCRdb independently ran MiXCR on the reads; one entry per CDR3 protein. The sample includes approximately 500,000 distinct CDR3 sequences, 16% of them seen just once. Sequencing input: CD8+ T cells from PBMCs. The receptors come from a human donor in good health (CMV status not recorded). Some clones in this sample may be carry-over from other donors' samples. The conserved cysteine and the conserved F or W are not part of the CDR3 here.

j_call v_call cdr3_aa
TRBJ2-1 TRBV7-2 ASSLTSGRIDEQF
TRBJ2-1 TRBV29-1 SVPGTDLYNEQF
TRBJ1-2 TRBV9 ASSAQDRPNYGYT
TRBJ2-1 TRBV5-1 ASSLVGGGAFYEQF
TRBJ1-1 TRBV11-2 ASSPWTGAESLNTEAF
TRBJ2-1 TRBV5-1 ASSGGLAGVGNEQF
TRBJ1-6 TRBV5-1 ASSSMTRPYNSPLH
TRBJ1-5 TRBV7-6 ASSPGNSVGQPQH
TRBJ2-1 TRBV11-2 ASSYLVVDEYNEQF
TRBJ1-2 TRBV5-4 ASSQPTGYSYGYT
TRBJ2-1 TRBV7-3 ASSVEAGGYNEQF
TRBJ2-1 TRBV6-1 ASSETPRGLGDEQF
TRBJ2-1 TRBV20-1 SATSTPGTGYNEQF
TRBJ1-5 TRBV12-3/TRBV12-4 ASSLERGLGNQPQH
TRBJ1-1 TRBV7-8 ASSPSGGGTLAF
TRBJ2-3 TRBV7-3 ASSLRLAGVGDTQY
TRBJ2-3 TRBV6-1 ASTRLAVSTDTQY
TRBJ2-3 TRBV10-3 AISESRFSSTDTQY
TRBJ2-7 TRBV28 ASSPSEAFEQY
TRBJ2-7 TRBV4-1 ASSVTGDSLSYEQY
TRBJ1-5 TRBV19 ASSHRLGYSNQPQH
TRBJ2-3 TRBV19 ASSGASLSDTQY
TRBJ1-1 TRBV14 ASSPRHSTEAF
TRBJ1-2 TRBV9 ASSVAGTGYGYT
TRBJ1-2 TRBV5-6 ASSPRGTYGYT
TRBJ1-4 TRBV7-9 ASSLAEYVF
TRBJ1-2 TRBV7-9 ASSSRDRVMAGYT
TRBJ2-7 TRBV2 ASLSRDNEQY
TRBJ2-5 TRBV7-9 ASSPDGLADQETQY
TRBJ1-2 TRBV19 AAEGSNYGYT
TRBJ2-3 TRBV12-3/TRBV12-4 ASSPRIDTQY
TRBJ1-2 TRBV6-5 ATGTGLSGGYT
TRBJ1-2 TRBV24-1 ATSDPPADGGAYGYT
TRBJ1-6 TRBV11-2 ASSLDPGPGGYSPLH
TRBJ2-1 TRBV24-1 ATSVVAGGKNNEQF
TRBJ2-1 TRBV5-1 ASGGRGNYNEQF
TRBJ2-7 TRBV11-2 ASSEGLAGDYEQY
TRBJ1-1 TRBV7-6 ASSPPIRLLNTEAF
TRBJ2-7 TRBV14 ASSQEGHSYEQY
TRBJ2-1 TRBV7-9 ASSLARGGGTSGRPSYNEQF
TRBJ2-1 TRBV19 ASSLLPQGGYSDEQF
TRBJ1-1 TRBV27 ASSLGQKSNTEAF
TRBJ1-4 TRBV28 ASSFPSTGRGEKLF
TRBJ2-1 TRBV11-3 ASTVERVWGNEQF
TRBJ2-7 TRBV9 ASSVAGDRVNEQY
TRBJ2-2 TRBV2 ASSEASLVSGTGELF
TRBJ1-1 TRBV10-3 AIAGGLNGEGKTEAF
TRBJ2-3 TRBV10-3 AISESSLTGTSTDTQY
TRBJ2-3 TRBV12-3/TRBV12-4 ASSDGQGVADTQY
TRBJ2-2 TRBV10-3 AISERFGGGNTGELF
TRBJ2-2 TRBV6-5 ASSTLIAGGGTGELF
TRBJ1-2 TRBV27 ASSPGQGQGYT
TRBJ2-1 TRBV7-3 ASSLKGGPYNEQF
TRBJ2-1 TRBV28 ASTSAREGPGNEQF
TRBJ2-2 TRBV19 ASSLQANTGELF
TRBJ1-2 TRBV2 ASSETANYGYT
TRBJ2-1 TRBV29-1 SVETSESYNEQF
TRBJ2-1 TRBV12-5 ASGFEAGFGVSENEQF